The present T cell receptor (beta chain) was sequenced within a study of response to subunit inactivated influenza vaccine. Study conclusions and caveats: Each seasonal influenza vaccination, the authors suggested, recruits few new T cells.

TCRdb called the RT-PCR reads again in MiXCR, with one record for every CDR3 protein. The table lists more than 700,000 distinct CDR3 sequences, 20% to 25% of them singletons. In its sample, this clonotype was seen a few times. Its antigen is as yet unknown. CDR1 and CDR2 from the germline V gene are SGHAT and FQNNGV. This CDR3 has 18 residues. The V end was cut by 6 bases, the J end by 0 bases, with 21 bases between. V and J are TRBV11-2 and TRBJ2-1; a possible D gene is TRBD2 (5 bases). This material consisted of PBMCs from blood, taken less than 6 days after vaccination. The TCR originated in a man aged 45-65 years who received an inactivated influenza vaccine. CDR3 region: CASRRSGRSLRSYNEQFF. CDR3 DNA sequence: TGTGCCAGCAGACGAAGCGGACGTTCGTTACGCTCCTACAATGAGCAGTTCTTC.